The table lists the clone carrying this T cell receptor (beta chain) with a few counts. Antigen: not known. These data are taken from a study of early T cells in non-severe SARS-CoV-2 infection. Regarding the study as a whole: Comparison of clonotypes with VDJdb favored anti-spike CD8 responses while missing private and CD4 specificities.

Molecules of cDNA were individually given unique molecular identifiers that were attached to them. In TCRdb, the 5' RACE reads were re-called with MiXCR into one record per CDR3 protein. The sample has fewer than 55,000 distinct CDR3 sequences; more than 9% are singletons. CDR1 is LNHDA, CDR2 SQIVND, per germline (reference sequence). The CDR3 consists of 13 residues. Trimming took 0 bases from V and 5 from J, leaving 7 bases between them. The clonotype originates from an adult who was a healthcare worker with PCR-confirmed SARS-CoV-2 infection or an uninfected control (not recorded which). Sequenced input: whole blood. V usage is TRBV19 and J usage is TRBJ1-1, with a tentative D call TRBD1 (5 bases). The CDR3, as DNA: TGTGCCAGTAGTATAGACGGGGGAACTGAAGCTTTCTTT. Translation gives CASSIDGGTEAFF.